This is a list of T cell receptor beta chains from one sample in a study of blood T cell repertoires in COVID-19. The assay was immunoSEQ multiplex PCR, and TCRdb's table has in-frame clones only and misses some. The sample shows some 200,000 clones, around four fifths of them seen only once. Specimen: peripheral blood. All receptors come from a woman aged 65 to 85 with COVID-19, enrolled during active disease. Each CDR3 is given with its conserved first and last residue. A D gene is named only where the DNA matches it firmly. Clone size is stated in some rows and not others, as once, few, many or a class when expanded.

cdr3_nt | cdr3_aa | j_call | v_call | clone_size | d_call
TGTGCCTGGAGTGAAAACAGGGGGCGTATTACTGAAGCTTTCTTT | CAWSENRGRITEAFF | TRBJ1-1 | TRBV30 | few | TRBD1
TGCAGCCTACCCCGTTCCGGCGAGCAGTACTTC | CSLPRSGEQYF | TRBJ2-7 | TRBV20-1 | - | -
TGCGCCAGCAGCCCTCTGGGGGCAGGGGAGCTGTTTTTT | CASSPLGAGELFF | TRBJ2-2 | TRBV5-1 | - | -
TGTGCCACCAGCGGCTCAGGGTGGGGCCCCAATTTGAACACTGAAGCTTTCTTT | CATSGSGWGPNLNTEAFF | TRBJ1-1 | TRBV15 | once | -
TGTGCCTGTAATCAGGGGCGAAATTCACCCCTCCACTTT | CACNQGRNSPLHF | TRBJ1-6 | TRBV30 | - | -
TGTGCCAGCAAGGTCGGAAGAGGTAACACCGGGGAGCTGTTTTTT | CASKVGRGNTGELFF | TRBJ2-2 | TRBV6-5 | few | -
TGTGCCAGCAGTTTTCCGGACAGGGGTGGGCGGCTGTTTTTT | CASSFPDRGGRLFF | TRBJ1-4 | TRBV28 | - | TRBD1
TGTGCCAGCTCACCGGAGACCGGCCGCTCTGGAAACACCATATATTTT | CASSPETGRSGNTIYF | TRBJ1-3 | TRBV18 | - | -
TGCAGCGTTTTTACAGGTACTACCTACGAGCAGTACTTC | CSVFTGTTYEQYF | TRBJ2-7 | TRBV29-1 | once | -
TGTGCCAGCCGGGGGATCGGGACAGGGAGTTTTGGCTACACCTTC | CASRGIGTGSFGYTF | TRBJ1-2 | TRBV6-5 | - | TRBD1
TGTGCCAGCAGTCGACAGGAACGGGATACGCAGTATTTT | CASSRQERDTQYF | TRBJ2-3 | TRBV3-1/TRBV3-2 | - | -
TGTGCCAGCAGCTTAGGTTTGGGACAGGGAGGACAGCCCCAGCATTTT | CASSLGLGQGGQPQHF | TRBJ1-5 | TRBV7-2 | - | TRBD1
TGCAGCGTTGTAAGGGAGGGGGGGCCGAACACTGAAGCTTTCTTT | CSVVREGGPNTEAFF | TRBJ1-1 | TRBV29-1 | - | -
TGCGCCAGCAGCCAACCCTCAGGGAACGAGCAGTACTTC | CASSQPSGNEQYF | TRBJ2-7 | TRBV4-1 | - | -
TGTGCCACCACCACGCAGGGGGTTGCGTATGGCTACACCTTC | CATTTQGVAYGYTF | TRBJ1-2 | TRBV24-1 | - | TRBD1
TGTGCCAGCAGTACCGGACGGACTCTCGAGATAAGCGGAAACACCATATATTTT | CASSTGRTLEISGNTIYF | TRBJ1-3 | TRBV2 | - | -